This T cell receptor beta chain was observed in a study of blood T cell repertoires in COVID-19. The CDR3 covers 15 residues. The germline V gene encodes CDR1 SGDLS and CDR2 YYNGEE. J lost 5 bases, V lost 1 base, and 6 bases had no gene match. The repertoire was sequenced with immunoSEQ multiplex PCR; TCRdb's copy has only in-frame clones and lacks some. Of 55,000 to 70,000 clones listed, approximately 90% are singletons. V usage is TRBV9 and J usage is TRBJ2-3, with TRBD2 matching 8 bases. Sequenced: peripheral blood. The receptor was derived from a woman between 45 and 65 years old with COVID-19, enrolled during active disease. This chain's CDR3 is CASSVLAGEGDTQYF. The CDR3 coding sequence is TGTGCCAGCAGCGTACTAGCGGGTGAGGGAGATACGCAGTATTTT.